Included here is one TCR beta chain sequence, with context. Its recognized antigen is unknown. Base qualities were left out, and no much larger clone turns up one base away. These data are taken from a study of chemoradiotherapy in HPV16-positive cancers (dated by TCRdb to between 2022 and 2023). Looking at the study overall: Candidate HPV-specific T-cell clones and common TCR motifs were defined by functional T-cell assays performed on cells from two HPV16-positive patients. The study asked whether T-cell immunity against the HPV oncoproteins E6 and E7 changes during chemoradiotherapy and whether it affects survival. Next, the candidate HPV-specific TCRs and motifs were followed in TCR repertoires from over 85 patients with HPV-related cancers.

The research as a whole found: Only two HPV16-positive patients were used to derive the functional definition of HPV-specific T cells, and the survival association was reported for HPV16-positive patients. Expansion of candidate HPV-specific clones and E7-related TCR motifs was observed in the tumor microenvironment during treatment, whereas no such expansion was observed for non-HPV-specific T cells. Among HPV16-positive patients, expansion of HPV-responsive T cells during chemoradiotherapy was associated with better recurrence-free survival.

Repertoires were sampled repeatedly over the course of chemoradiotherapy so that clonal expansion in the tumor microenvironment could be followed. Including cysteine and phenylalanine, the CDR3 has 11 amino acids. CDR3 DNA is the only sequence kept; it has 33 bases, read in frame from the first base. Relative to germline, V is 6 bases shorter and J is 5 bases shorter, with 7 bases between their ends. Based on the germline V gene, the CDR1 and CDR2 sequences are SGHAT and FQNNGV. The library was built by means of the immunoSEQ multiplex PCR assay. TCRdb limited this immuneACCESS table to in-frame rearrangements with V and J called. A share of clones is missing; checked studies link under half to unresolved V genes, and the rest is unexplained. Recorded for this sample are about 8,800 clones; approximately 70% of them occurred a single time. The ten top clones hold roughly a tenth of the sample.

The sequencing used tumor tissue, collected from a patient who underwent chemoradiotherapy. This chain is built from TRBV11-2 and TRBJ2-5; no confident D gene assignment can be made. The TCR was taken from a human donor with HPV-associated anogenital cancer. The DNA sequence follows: TGTGCCAGCAGTCCTTGGGAGACCCAGTACTTC. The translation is CASSPWETQYF.